One and the same sample provided the 25 T cell receptor beta chains below, sequenced in a study of T-cell reconstitution after alpha-beta-depleted transplantation in children. Unique molecular identifiers were built into the TCRbeta library. TCRdb processed the PCR reads anew with MiXCR; each CDR3 protein has one entry. The sample yields approximately 300,000 distinct CDR3 sequences, 6% to 10% seen once. Their cognate antigens are unknown. Notes on the study in general: Newly produced T cells mostly provided counts and TCRbeta diversity after one year, as hyperexpanded clones declined.

The source was peripheral blood, collected 360 days after TCRalphabeta/CD19-depleted stem cell transplant. The origin of the receptors is a female patient aged 2-9 years who had a stem cell transplant for Fanconi anemia, so the T cells may come from the graft donor.

This clonotype came up many times. The chain joins TRBV28 to TRBJ2-2, with 7 bases aligning to TRBD1. In germline, CDR1 is MDHEN, CDR2 SYDVKM. The V gene end was trimmed by 0 bases and the J gene end by 5 bases; junction bases not matched to a gene: 0. This CDR3 has 14 residues. This CDR3 is CASSLWGQTGELFF. The DNA for the CDR3 is TGTGCCAGCAGTTTATGGGGACAGACCGGGGAGCTGTTTTTT.

This clonotype was detected only a few times. The chain uses TRBV27 and TRBJ2-4, with 7 nucleotides matching TRBD2. The V gene end was trimmed by 4 bases and the J gene end by 3 bases; junction bases not matched to a gene: 6. Germline CDR1 and CDR2: MNHEY and SMNVEV (reference sequence). The CDR3 has 15 residues. CDR3 protein: CASSWNGLGKNIQYF. CDR3 in DNA: TGTGCCAGCAGTTGGAACGGACTAGGCAAAAACATTCAGTACTTC.

The rearrangement uses TRBV5-1 and TRBJ2-6; D not certain. This CDR3 spans 16 amino acids. With 0 bases removed from V and 0 bases from J, the gap between germline ends came to 7 bases. The V gene's germline CDR1 is SGHRS and CDR2 YFSETQ. The CDR3 spells CASSLATRSGANVLTF. As DNA, the CDR3 is TGCGCCAGCAGCTTGGCCACGCGCTCTGGGGCCAACGTCCTGACTTTC.

This clonotype was observed at least ten times. This sequence joins TRBV28 and TRBJ2-3; 7 positions agree with TRBD2. V lost 4 bases and J lost 4; bases outside the gene matches: 8. CDR3 length: 15 amino acids. Germline-derived CDR1 and CDR2 are MDHEN and SYDVKM. CDR3 sequence: CASSWAGERSDTQYF. CDR3 DNA sequence: TGTGCCAGCAGTTGGGCGGGAGAACGGTCAGATACGCAGTATTTT.

This clonotype has a count of ten or more. The chain links TRBV5-1 to TRBJ1-1; D perhaps matches TRBD1 (5 bases). Trimming shortened V by 3 bases and J by 2 bases, and 8 bases separated the two germline ends. The CDR3 loop spans 13 amino acids. Germline CDR1 is SGHRS and CDR2 is YFSETQ. CDR3 nucleotides: TGCGCCAGCAGCTCCGGGACCAACACTGAAGCTTTCTTT. Translation gives CASSSGTNTEAFF.

This clonotype was detected many times. This chain joins TRBV12-3 or TRBV12-4 and TRBJ2-7; TRBD1 matches 9 bases. This CDR3 is 16 amino acids long. The trim removed 3 bases at V and 4 bases at J, leaving 10 bases unmatched. The CDR3 protein is CASSLGTGTGPYEQYF. The CDR3 nucleotides read TGTGCCAGCAGTTTGGGGACCGGGACAGGGCCTTACGAGCAGTACTTC.

This clonotype was seen at least ten times. The gene calls are TRBV7-2 and TRBJ1-3; the match to TRBD1 covers 7 bases. V lost 1 base to trimming and J lost 6 bases; unmatched junction nucleotides: 9. CDR1 and CDR2 (germline): SGHTA, FQGNSA. The CDR3 sequence is 16 residues long. The DNA of the CDR3 is TGTGCCAGCAGCTTAGTAGGGGGCTCTACTGAAAACACCATATATTTT. Protein: CASSLVGGSTENTIYF. The entire variable domain, with the rest obtained from reference TRBV7-2 and TRBJ1-3, is as follows: GAGVSQSPSNKVTEKGKDVELRCDPISGHTALYWYRQSLGQGLEFLIYFQGNSAPDKSGLPSDRFSAERTGGSVSTLTIQRTQQEDSAVYLCASSLVGGSTENTIYFGEGSWLTVV.

This clonotype appeared a few times. The chain is built from TRBV18 and TRBJ2-4, with D hard to call. The CDR3 length is 18 residues. Germline-derived CDR1 and CDR2 are KGHSH and LQKENI. V was clipped by 2 bases and J by 0 bases, with 17 bases between them. The CDR3 coding sequence is TGTGCCAGCTCACCAATTAGTTCCGGATCTGTAGCCAAAAACATTCAGTACTTC. Translating gives CASSPISSGSVAKNIQYF.

The table lists this clonotype with many counts. The chain carries TRBV12-3 or TRBV12-4 and TRBJ2-1; 9 bases agree with TRBD2. V gave up 3 bases and J gave up 2 bases; unmatched junction bases: 2. This CDR3 has 15 amino acids. Here the CDR3 DNA reads TGTGCCAGCAGTTTTGCGGGGGGGACCTACAATGAGCAGTTCTTC. It yields the protein CASSFAGGTYNEQFF.

At least ten counts were recorded for this clonotype. The V and J genes are TRBV20-1 and TRBJ2-5; perhaps TRBD1 as D (5 bases). CDR1 is DFQATT and CDR2 is SNEGSKA in the germline V gene (reference sequence). This CDR3 is 10 amino acids long. V dropped 5 bases and J dropped 6 bases, with 7 bases sitting between them. The CDR3: CSAPGKTQYF. CDR3 bases: TGCAGTGCTCCAGGGAAGACCCAGTACTTC.

This clonotype was recorded many times. The genes are TRBV6-1 and TRBJ1-1; TRBD1 matches at 9 bases. Germline CDR1 is MNHNS and CDR2 is SASEGT. The V gene end was trimmed by 4 bases and the J gene end by 5 bases; junction bases not matched to a gene: 5. The CDR3 sequence is 14 residues long. This CDR3 is CASSGNRGLTEAFF. CDR3 in DNA: TGTGCCAGCAGTGGTAACAGGGGGCTAACTGAAGCTTTCTTT.

This clonotype has ten or more counts. The rearrangement links TRBV7-9 to TRBJ2-2, with a tentative D call TRBD1 (6 bases). CDR3 length: 16 amino acids. The V and J ends lost 4 bases and 1 base respectively, with 13 bases between them. The germline CDR1 and CDR2 sequences are SEHNR and FQNEAQ (reference sequence). The CDR3, as DNA: TGTGCCAGCAGCTCGCGGCCGGGACAGAACACCGGGGAGCTGTTTTTT. It translates to CASSSRPGQNTGELFF.

As regards this clonotype: At one boundary the junction diverges from the germline segment, which might be a read error. The chain carries TRBV12-3 or TRBV12-4 and TRBJ2-5, with 12 bases fitting TRBD2. This CDR3 has 19 amino acids. The CDR3 is CACSLPGLAGNGGWETQYF. The CDR3, as DNA: TGTGCCTGCAGCCTACCGGGACTAGCGGGCAACGGGGGGTGGGAGACCCAGTACTTC.

This clonotype was observed many times. The chain couples TRBV12-3 or TRBV12-4 to TRBJ1-1, with TRBD1 matching over 7 bases. The V segment lost 3 bases and the J segment 0 bases; nucleotides outside the gene matches: 4. The CDR3 covers 15 residues. In DNA, the CDR3 is TGTGCCAGCAGTTTTCCCCAGGGGGTGAACACTGAAGCTTTCTTT. It encodes CASSFPQGVNTEAFF.

In its sample, this clonotype was seen many times. The V gene is TRBV10-3, the J gene TRBJ2-7; a possible D gene is TRBD2 (5 bases). V lost 2 bases to trimming and J lost 4 bases, with 9 bases between them. Germline V gene lookup returns CDR1 ENHRY and CDR2 SYGVKD. This CDR3 has 13 amino acids. The CDR3 sequence is CAISEKGGYEQYV. The DNA of the CDR3 is TGTGCCATCAGTGAGAAAGGAGGTTACGAGCAGTACGTC.

This clonotype was observed at least ten times. The V and J genes are TRBV28 and TRBJ2-5; the D gene is possibly TRBD1 (5 bases). The V and J ends lost 5 bases and 5 bases respectively, with 12 bases between them. The germline gives CDR1 MDHEN, CDR2 SYDVKM. This CDR3 is 13 amino acids long. CDR3 nucleotide sequence: TGTGCCAGCAGTCTGACAGTTGTGGAGACCCAGTACTTC. Amino acids: CASSLTVVETQYF.

The rearrangement links TRBV11-2 to TRBJ2-7, with D possibly called TRBD1 or TRBD2 (6 bases each). Trimming stripped 3 bases from V and 4 bases from J, with 13 bases between. The CDR3 is made up of 14 amino acids. The germline V gene has CDR1 SGHAT and CDR2 FQNNGV. The CDR3, as DNA: TGTGCCAGCAGCTTTCCAGGGGCGGGGTACGAGCAGTACTTC. Translating it yields CASSFPGAGYEQYF.

The chain recombines TRBV6-5 with TRBJ2-1, with D possibly called TRBD1 or TRBD2 (6 bases each). Germline CDR1 is MNHEY and CDR2 is SVGAGI. This CDR3 has 15 amino acids. V lost 4 bases to trimming and J lost 4 bases, with 14 bases between them. DNA of the CDR3: TGTGCCAGCAGTTTTAGGGGGGCAAGGTACAATGAGCAGTTCTTC. The encoded protein is CASSFRGARYNEQFF.

This clonotype was seen more than once but under ten times. This chain connects TRBV5-1 to TRBJ2-2; TRBD1 matches at 9 bases. Trimming cost V 4 bases and J 4 bases; bases outside gene matches: 5. This CDR3 has 15 residues. Germline loops: CDR1 SGHRS, CDR2 YFSETQ. CDR3 DNA: TGCGCCAGCAGCCAATGGACAGGGGCCACCGGGGAGCTGTTTTTT. It is translated as CASSQWTGATGELFF.

This clonotype was seen ten or more times. The DNA for the CDR3 is TGTGCCGTTCTGGGGACCTTCAAATCCTACAATGAGCAGTTCTTC. Its protein product is CAVLGTFKSYNEQFF. V is TRBV12-3 or TRBV12-4 and J is TRBJ2-1; possibly TRBD1 or TRBD2 for D (5 bases each). The V and J ends lost 11 bases and 1 base respectively, with 18 bases between them. The CDR3 has 15 amino acids.

This clonotype occurred many times. V and J are TRBV29-1 and TRBJ1-5; D gene ambiguous. The CDR3 has 14 amino acids. CDR1 and CDR2 from the germline V gene are SQVTM and ANQGSEA. The V end was cut by 6 bases, the J end by 2 bases, with 14 bases between. The CDR3 loop is CSVAITAGNQPQHF. The DNA for the CDR3 is TGCAGCGTGGCCATTACGGCTGGCAATCAGCCCCAGCATTTT.

This clonotype was detected ten times or more. The chain links TRBV5-1 to TRBJ1-1; D possibly corresponds to TRBD1 (6 bases). The V gene lost 2 bases and the J gene lost 0 bases, with 20 bases spanning the gap. The CDR3 has 18 amino acids. CDR1 and CDR2 from the germline V gene are SGHRS and YFSETQ. For the CDR3, the DNA is TGCGCCAGCAGCTTCTTTACAGGGTCTGCCGGCGTGAACACTGAAGCTTTCTTT. This codes for CASSFFTGSAGVNTEAFF.

This clonotype appeared many times. One end of the junction is discordant with germline, which a read error may explain. The chain employs TRBV29-1 and TRBJ2-5; TRBD1 is a possible D gene (6 bases). From germline, CDR1 is SQVTM and CDR2 ANQGSEA. The CDR3 is 14 residues long. CDR3 DNA sequence: TGCAGCGTGGAAGGGGGTCAGATTCAAGAGACCCAGTACTTC. Protein product: CSVEGGQIQETQYF.

This clonotype showed up many times. This chain links TRBV6-5 with TRBJ1-1, with D possibly matching TRBD1 (5 bases). The CDR3 runs 13 residues. V lost 6 bases, J lost 3 bases, and 11 bases lay in between. Per germline, CDR1 MNHEY and CDR2 SVGAGI. The CDR3 DNA reads TGTGCCAGCAGCCTCGACAGATACACTGAAGCTTTCTTT. Translation gives CASSLDRYTEAFF.

This clonotype was observed at least ten times. V is TRBV27 and J is TRBJ2-3, with D hard to call. The CDR3 contains 12 residues. The V and J ends lost 7 bases and 2 bases respectively, with 7 bases between them. The V gene's germline CDR1 is MNHEY and CDR2 SMNVEV (reference sequence). The CDR3 DNA is TGTGCCAGCACAACGGTCACAGATACGCAGTATTTT. Its protein is CASTTVTDTQYF.